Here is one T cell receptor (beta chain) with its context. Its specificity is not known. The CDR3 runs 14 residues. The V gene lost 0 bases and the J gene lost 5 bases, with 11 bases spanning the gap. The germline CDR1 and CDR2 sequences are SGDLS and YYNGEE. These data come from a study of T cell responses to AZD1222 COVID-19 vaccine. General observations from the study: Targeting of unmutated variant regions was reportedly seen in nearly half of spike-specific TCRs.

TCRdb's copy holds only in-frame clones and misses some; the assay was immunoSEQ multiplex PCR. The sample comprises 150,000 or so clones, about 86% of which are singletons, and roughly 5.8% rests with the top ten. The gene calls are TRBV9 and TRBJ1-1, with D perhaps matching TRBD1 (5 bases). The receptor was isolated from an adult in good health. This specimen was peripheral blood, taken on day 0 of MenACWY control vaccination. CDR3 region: CASSVVRGGTEAFF. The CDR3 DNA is TGTGCCAGCAGCGTAGTGAGGGGTGGGACTGAAGCTTTCTTT.